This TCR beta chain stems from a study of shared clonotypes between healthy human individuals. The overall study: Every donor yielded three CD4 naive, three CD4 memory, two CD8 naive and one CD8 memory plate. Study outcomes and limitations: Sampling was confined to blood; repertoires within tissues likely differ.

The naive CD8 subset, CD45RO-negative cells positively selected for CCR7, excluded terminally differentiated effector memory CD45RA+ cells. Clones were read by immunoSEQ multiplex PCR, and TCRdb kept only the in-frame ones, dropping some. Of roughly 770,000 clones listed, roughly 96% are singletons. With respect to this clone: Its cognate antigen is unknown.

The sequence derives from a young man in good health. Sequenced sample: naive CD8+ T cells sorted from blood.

CDR3 region: CASSWAGTRYEQYF. Here the CDR3 DNA reads TGTGCCAGCAGCTGGGCCGGGACACGCTACGAGCAGTACTTC. The rearrangement uses TRBV11-2 and TRBJ2-7, with a weak D call TRBD1 (6 bases). The CDR3 extends over 14 amino acids. Deletions cut 4 bases from V and 3 bases from J, with 13 bases between. Germline assignment: CDR1 SGHAT and CDR2 FQNNGV.